Following are 26 T cell receptor beta chains from one sample sequenced in a study of PD-1 blockade in classical Hodgkin lymphoma. Sequencing was performed with immunoSEQ multiplex PCR; in TCRdb, only in-frame clones are kept and a portion is missing. The sample has approximately 41,000 clones, 60% to 70% seen once. Regarding time point: cycle 4 day 1 (C4D1), after six to seven weeks of nivolumab. Relapses following autologous stem cell transplantation were seen in all patients, with brentuximab vedotin exposure varying. Here the sequenced sample was peripheral blood mononuclear cells (PBMCs), taken before the fourth cycle of nivolumab. The origin of the receptors is a human donor with classical Hodgkin lymphoma.

The chain carries TRBV6-5 and TRBJ2-4; the D gene is possibly TRBD2 (5 bases). Trimming took off 0 bases at V and 11 bases at J, with 11 bases between the two ends. The germline CDR1 and CDR2 sequences are MNHEY and SVGAGI. The length of the CDR3 is 13 residues. In nucleotides, the CDR3 is TGTGCCAGCAGTTACTCCGACCGGAGGTTTCAGTACTTC. Its protein product is CASSYSDRRFQYF.

This rearrangement joins TRBV4-2 to TRBJ1-5; 8 nucleotides match TRBD1. The V gene end was trimmed by 1 base and the J gene end by 1 base; junction bases not matched to a gene: 6. CDR3 length: 17 amino acids. Germline assignment: CDR1 LGHNA and CDR2 YNFKEQ. CDR3: CASSQGAGGRSNQPQHF. The CDR3, as DNA: TGTGCCAGCAGCCAAGGGGCAGGGGGCCGGAGCAATCAGCCCCAGCATTTT.

J is TRBJ2-7 and V is TRBV2; possibly TRBD2 for D (6 bases). The CDR3 has 16 amino acids. Germline CDR1 reads SNHLY; CDR2 reads FYNNEI. The germline V and J ends were trimmed by 5 bases and 4 bases, with 21 bases remaining between them. DNA of the CDR3: TGTGCCAGCAGTACCCGCGGGACCTCCGGGGGATACGAGCAGTACTTC. Translation gives CASSTRGTSGGYEQYF.

This clone was counted once. The chain joins TRBV7-4 to TRBJ1-2; D is uncertain. CDR3 length: 14 residues. Germline V gene sequence: CDR1 SGHVT, CDR2 SQSDAQ. V lost 8 bases and J lost 4, with 17 bases in between. CDR3 DNA sequence: TGTGCCAGCTCCCCGGGATCGTCCCCCTATGGCTACACCTTC. It is translated as CASSPGSSPYGYTF.

The chain employs TRBV7-9 and TRBJ1-4; a possible D gene is TRBD1 (5 bases). V was shortened by 2 bases and J by 4 bases, with 8 bases between the two germline ends. The germline gives CDR1 SEHNR, CDR2 FQNEAQ (reference sequence). There are 14 residues in the CDR3. This CDR3 is CASSLTRVNEKLFF. In nucleotides, the CDR3 is TGTGCCAGCAGCTTAACCAGGGTTAATGAAAAACTGTTTTTT. Complete variable domain (other parts from reference TRBV7-9 and TRBJ1-4): DTGVSQNPRHKITKRGQNVTFRCDPISEHNRLYWYRQTLGQGPEFLTYFQNEAQLEKSRLLSDRFSAERPKGSFSTLEIQRTEQGDSAMYLCASSLTRVNEKLFFGSGTQLSVL.

The chain uses TRBV2 and TRBJ2-2, with a tentative D call TRBD1 (6 bases). This CDR3 has 15 residues. Between the trimmed V and J ends, which lost 6 bases and 0 bases, there was a span of 11 bases. Germline-derived CDR1 and CDR2 are SNHLY and FYNNEI. Here the CDR3 reads CASSRDTANTGELFF. CDR3 nucleotides: TGTGCCAGCAGCCGGGACACAGCGAACACCGGGGAGCTGTTTTTT.

The rearrangement joins TRBV27 to TRBJ1-2; D may be TRBD1 (5 bases). Between the trimmed V and J ends, which lost 8 bases and 4 bases, there was a span of 14 bases. This CDR3 has 13 amino acids. Germline V lookup: CDR1 MNHEY, CDR2 SMNVEV (reference sequence). CDR3 in DNA: TGTGCCAGCTCAAGTGCCGGGGGCTATGGCTACACCTTC. Translated, it gives CASSSAGGYGYTF.

The chain joins TRBV7-9 to TRBJ2-3, with D perhaps assigned TRBD1 or TRBD2 (5 bases each). The CDR3 consists of 14 residues. The ends were cut back, 5 bases at V and 0 bases at J, with 9 bases in the middle. The V gene's germline CDR1 is SEHNR and CDR2 FQNEAQ (reference sequence). The DNA of the CDR3 is TGTGCCAGCAGCAGGGACCTTAGCACAGATACGCAGTATTTT. Its protein is CASSRDLSTDTQYF.

This sequence joins TRBV7-9 and TRBJ2-7, with 9 nucleotides matching TRBD1. This CDR3 spans 15 amino acids. The junction had 10 bases not matched to a gene; V was cut back by 4 bases and J by 6 bases. CDR1 and CDR2 from the germline V gene are SEHNR and FQNEAQ (reference sequence). The CDR3 here is CASSSSGTGRGEQYF. DNA for the CDR3: TGTGCCAGCAGCTCTTCCGGGACAGGGAGAGGCGAGCAGTACTTC.

The gene calls are TRBV7-8 and TRBJ1-4, with D perhaps matching TRBD1 (5 bases). In germline, CDR1 is SGHVS, CDR2 FQNEAQ. The CDR3 length is 14 residues. The germline V and J ends were trimmed by 7 bases and 2 bases, with 11 bases remaining between them. CDR3 sequence reads: CASKGSRTNEKLFF. The CDR3 DNA is TGTGCCAGCAAGGGGAGTCGGACTAATGAAAAACTGTTTTTT.

This clone was recorded once. V is TRBV29-1 and J is TRBJ2-7; TRBD2 matches at 11 bases. The CDR3 runs to 16 residues. V lost 0 bases and J lost 5; bases outside the gene matches: 9. Germline V CDR1 and CDR2: SQVTM, ANQGSEA. The CDR3, as DNA: TGCAGCGTTGAAGAATCGAATCTAGCGGGAGGCGACGAGCAGTACTTC. It translates to CSVEESNLAGGDEQYF.

V gene TRBV7-9 combines with J gene TRBJ2-4; no clear D. The CDR3 has 17 amino acids. The V gene's germline CDR1 is SEHNR and CDR2 FQNEAQ (reference sequence). V lost 0 bases and J 2 bases, leaving 14 bases between the germline ends. CDR3 in DNA: TGTGCCAGCAGCTTAGCGGTCGGTAGCACTCCCAAAAACATTCAGTACTTC. It codes for CASSLAVGSTPKNIQYF. Together with reference TRBV7-9 and TRBJ2-4, the CDR3 gives the full variable domain: DTGVSQNPRHKITKRGQNVTFRCDPISEHNRLYWYRQTLGQGPEFLTYFQNEAQLEKSRLLSDRFSAERPKGSFSTLEIQRTEQGDSAMYLCASSLAVGSTPKNIQYFGAGTRLSVL.

This clone turned up a few times. V and J are TRBV6-5 and TRBJ2-5; tentatively, D is TRBD1 (6 bases). Per germline, CDR1 MNHEY and CDR2 SVGAGI. The V gene lost 6 bases and the J gene lost 5 bases, with 19 bases spanning the gap. This CDR3 spans 15 amino acids. The CDR3 nucleotides read TGTGCCAGCAGACCAGGGGTCTCCTACAGGGAGACCCAGTACTTC. Translation gives CASRPGVSYRETQYF.

The V call is TRBV5-5, the J call TRBJ1-6; no clear D. The germline gives CDR1 SGHKS, CDR2 YYEKEE (reference sequence). The CDR3 length is 15 residues. Trimming took 1 base from V and 4 from J, leaving 9 bases between them. CDR3 in DNA: TGTGCCAGCAGCTTGTTGGGAGGATATAATTCACCCCTCCACTTT. Translating it yields CASSLLGGYNSPLHF. The whole variable domain, remainder taken from reference TRBV5-5 and TRBJ1-6, is DAGVTQSPTHLIKTRGQQVTLRCSPISGHKSVSWYQQVLGQGPQFIFQYYEKEERGRGNFPDRFSARQFPNYSSELNVNALLLGDSALYLCASSLLGGYNSPLHFGNGTRLTVT.

In its sample, this clone was seen once. The chain couples TRBV28 to TRBJ2-7; D is perhaps TRBD2 (5 bases). The CDR3 has 16 amino acids. V shed 3 bases and J shed 1 base, with 16 bases lying between them. Germline V CDR1 and CDR2: MDHEN, SYDVKM. CDR3 bases: TGTGCCAGCAGTTTCTCTTACGGGGTTCGTTCCTACGAGCAGTACTTC. This codes for CASSFSYGVRSYEQYF. Filled out from reference TRBV28 and TRBJ2-7, the complete variable domain reads DVKVTQSSRYLVKRTGEKVFLECVQDMDHENMFWYRQDPGLGLRLIYFSYDVKMKEKGDIPEGYSVSREKKERFSLILESASTNQTSMYLCASSFSYGVRSYEQYFGPGTRLTVT.

CDR3 nucleotides: TGTGCCAGCAGCTTTGCAGGGCGGAATCAGCCCCAGCATTTT. This gives the protein CASSFAGRNQPQHF. V gene TRBV5-6 combines with J gene TRBJ1-5; D may be TRBD1 (5 bases). CDR1 is SGHDT, CDR2 YYEEEE, per germline. V was pared by 2 bases and J by 4 bases, with 10 bases between. The CDR3 is 14 amino acids.

The chain joins TRBV7-2 to TRBJ1-2; D uncertain. The CDR3 covers 13 residues. Looked up from germline, CDR1 is SGHTA and CDR2 is FQGNSA. The V end was cut by 2 bases, the J end by 4 bases, with 8 bases between. The CDR3 DNA reads as TGTGCCAGCAGCTTAAGCGGGAGCTATGGCTACACCTTC. Translation: CASSLSGSYGYTF.

In this sample, this clone turned up a few times. V and J are TRBV7-9 and TRBJ2-7, with D tentatively TRBD1 or TRBD2 (5 bases each). Trimming stripped 4 bases from V and 6 bases from J, with 13 bases between. Germline values: CDR1 SEHNR, CDR2 FQNEAQ (reference sequence). The CDR3 spans 13 residues. The CDR3 loop is CASSSSGTPEQYF. In DNA, the CDR3 is TGTGCCAGCAGCTCTTCCGGGACCCCCGAGCAGTACTTC.

This chain joins TRBV10-2 and TRBJ2-7; D is unresolved. The CDR3 contains 12 residues. The germline V gene has CDR1 WSHSY and CDR2 SAAADI. Trimming took off 5 bases at V and 3 bases at J, with 8 bases between the two ends. CDR3 DNA: TGCGCCAGCAGTCCCCCTCTCTACGAGCAGTACTTC. Its translation is CASSPPLYEQYF.

V usage is TRBV10-1 and J usage is TRBJ2-1; TRBD1 or TRBD2 may be the D gene (5 bases each). This CDR3 region has 13 residues. V was pared by 8 bases and J by 10 bases, with 18 bases between. From germline, CDR1 is WNHNN and CDR2 SYGVQD (reference sequence). The CDR3 is CASPGTLSREQFF. DNA of the CDR3: TGCGCCAGCCCGGGGACCTTAAGTCGAGAGCAGTTCTTC.

About this clone itself: The same CDR3 arises from other DNA sequences in this sample as well. This chain uses TRBV25-1 with TRBJ2-3, with D perhaps matching TRBD1 (5 bases). Germline V gene data show CDR1 as MGHDK and CDR2 as SYGVNS. The CDR3 extends over 13 amino acids. The V gene lost 5 bases and the J gene lost 3 bases, with 9 bases spanning the gap. The DNA for the CDR3 is TGTGCCAGCAGTCTTACAGGTACAGATACGCAGTATTTT. Protein sequence: CASSLTGTDTQYF.

The chain carries TRBV15 and TRBJ1-2; possibly TRBD1 for D (5 bases). From germline, CDR1 is LNHNV and CDR2 YYDKDF (reference sequence). Trimming removed 5 bases from V and 2 bases from J, with 6 bases in between. CDR3 length equals 12 residues. CDR3 sequence reads: CATSPGNYGYTF. The CDR3 nucleotides read TGTGCCACCAGCCCAGGGAACTATGGCTACACCTTC.

A single count supports this clone. The chain has TRBV7-2 and TRBJ2-3, with D uncertain. The CDR3 contains 14 residues. The germline V gene has CDR1 SGHTA and CDR2 FQGNSA. Trimming removed 6 bases at V and 5 bases at J, with 15 bases between. CDR3 DNA sequence: TGTGCCAGCAGGGTACATTTTCCGGGAGATACGCAGTATTTT. This sequence encodes CASRVHFPGDTQYF.

The gene calls are TRBV7-2 and TRBJ2-1, with 7 bases lining up with TRBD1. Unmatched junction bases numbered 15, after V lost 2 bases and J lost 11 bases. Germline V gene data show CDR1 as SGHTA and CDR2 as FQGNSA. There are 16 residues in the CDR3. The CDR3 protein is CASSLTLTGLDTKQFF. For the CDR3, the DNA is TGTGCCAGCAGCTTAACCTTGACAGGGCTTGATACGAAGCAGTTCTTC.

J is TRBJ2-5 and V is TRBV7-2, with D perhaps TRBD1 (6 bases). Germline values: CDR1 SGHTA, CDR2 FQGNSA. Between the trimmed V and J ends, which lost 8 bases and 1 base, there was a span of 11 bases. CDR3 length equals 13 residues. In DNA, the CDR3 is TGTGCCAGCCGAGGGGGACCCCAAGAGACCCAGTACTTC. As protein: CASRGGPQETQYF.

The chain combines TRBV7-2 with TRBJ2-7, with 7 bases fitting TRBD2. From germline, CDR1 is SGHTA and CDR2 FQGNSA. The CDR3 covers 16 residues. Trimming took 1 base from V and 12 from J; bases not matched to a gene: 18. The CDR3 is CASSLEGGLGSQHRYF. The CDR3, as DNA: TGTGCCAGCAGCTTAGAGGGAGGGCTGGGGTCTCAGCATCGGTACTTC. Supplemented by reference TRBV7-2 and TRBJ2-7, the full variable domain reads GAGVSQSPSNKVTEKGKDVELRCDPISGHTALYWYRQSLGQGLEFLIYFQGNSAPDKSGLPSDRFSAERTGGSVSTLTIQRTQQEDSAVYLCASSLEGGLGSQHRYFGPGTRLTVT.